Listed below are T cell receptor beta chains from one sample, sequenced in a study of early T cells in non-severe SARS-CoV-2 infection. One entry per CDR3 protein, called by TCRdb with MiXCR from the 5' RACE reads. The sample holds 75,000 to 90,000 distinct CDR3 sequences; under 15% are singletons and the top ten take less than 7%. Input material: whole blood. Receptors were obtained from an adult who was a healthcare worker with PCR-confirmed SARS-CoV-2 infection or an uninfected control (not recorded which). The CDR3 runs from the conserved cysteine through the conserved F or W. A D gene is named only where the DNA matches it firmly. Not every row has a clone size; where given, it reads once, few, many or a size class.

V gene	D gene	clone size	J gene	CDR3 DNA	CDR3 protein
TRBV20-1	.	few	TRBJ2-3	TGCAGTGCCCAGACGGGGACAGATACGCAGTATTTT	CSAQTGTDTQYF
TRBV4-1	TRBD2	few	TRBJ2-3	TGCGCCAGCAGCCAAGATTTTCGGCGGGGGACTCCTACGCAGTATTTT	CASSQDFRRGTPTQYF
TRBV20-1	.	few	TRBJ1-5	TGCAGTGCTCAGGTCCATGATTATAGCAATCAGCCCCAGCATTTT	CSAQVHDYSNQPQHF
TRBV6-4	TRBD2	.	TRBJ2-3	TGTGCCAGCAGTGAAAACGCGGGAGGGCCAGATACGCAGTATTTT	CASSENAGGPDTQYF
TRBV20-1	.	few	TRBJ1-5	TGCAGTGCTAGATCAGGACAGAGCAATCAGCCCCAGCATTTT	CSARSGQSNQPQHF
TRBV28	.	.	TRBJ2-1	TGTGCCAGCAGTCCATCCCGACTGAAGAGCTCCTACAATGAGCAGTTCTTC	CASSPSRLKSSYNEQFF
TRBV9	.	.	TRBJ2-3	TGTGCCAGCAGCGTTGGGCTAGGAACAGATACGCAGTATTTT	CASSVGLGTDTQYF
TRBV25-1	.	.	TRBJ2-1	TGTGCCTCAGGCTGGAGGTCCAATGAGCAGTTCTTC	CASGWRSNEQFF
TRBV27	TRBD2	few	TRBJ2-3	TGTGCCAGCAGTCTTAGCGGGAGGGTGGATACGCAGTATTTT	CASSLSGRVDTQYF
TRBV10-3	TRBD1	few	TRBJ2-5	TGTGCCATCAGATCGGACAGGGGCCAAGAGACCCAGTACTTC	CAIRSDRGQETQYF
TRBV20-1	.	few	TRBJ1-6	TGCAGTGCTACTAGACGTACCGGAGGTTCACCCCTCCACTTT	CSATRRTGGSPLHF
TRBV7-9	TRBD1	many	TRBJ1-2	TGTGCCAGCAGCTCCGGTGCGGGACAGGCCGATGGCTACACCTTC	CASSSGAGQADGYTF
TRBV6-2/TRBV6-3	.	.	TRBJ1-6	TGTGCCAGCAGTGACCGGGACCAAGGGCGTTCACCCCTCCACTTT	CASSDRDQGRSPLHF
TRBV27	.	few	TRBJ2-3	TGTGCCAGCAGTCCACAGGGTTATCCCACAGATACGCAGTATTTT	CASSPQGYPTDTQYF
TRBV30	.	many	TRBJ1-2	TGTGCCTGGAGTGTGGGCAGGCCTAACTATGGCTACACCTTC	CAWSVGRPNYGYTF
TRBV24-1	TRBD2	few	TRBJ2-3	TGTGCCACCAGTGATTTTAGCGGGAGGGCCGCAGATACGCAGTATTTT	CATSDFSGRAADTQYF
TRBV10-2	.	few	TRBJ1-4	TGCGCCAGCGGGGGCGCGGGAGAAAAACTGTTTTTT	CASGGAGEKLFF
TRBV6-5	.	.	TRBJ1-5	TGTGCCAGCAGTTACTCCTTCCAGGGCAATCAGCCCCAGCATTTT	CASSYSFQGNQPQHF
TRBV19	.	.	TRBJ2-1	TGTGCCAGTAGTGAAGAGGGGATTTTAAATGAGCAGTTCTTC	CASSEEGILNEQFF
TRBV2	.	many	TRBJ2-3	TGTGCCAGCAGTGAAGAGGATGTTACGCAGTATTTT	CASSEEDVTQYF
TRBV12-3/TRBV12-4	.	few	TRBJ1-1	TGTGCCAGCAGTTCTGGGACCTCCGGAACTGAAGCTTTCTTT	CASSSGTSGTEAFF
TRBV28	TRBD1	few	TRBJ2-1	TGTGCCAGCAGGCCACAGGGGGGATACAATGAGCAGTTCTTC	CASRPQGGYNEQFF
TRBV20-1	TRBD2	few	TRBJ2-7	TGCAGTGCATATCTCCTCAACGGCGGGAGCGAATCCTACGAGCAGTACTTC	CSAYLLNGGSESYEQYF
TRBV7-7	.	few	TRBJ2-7	TGTGCCAGCAGCTTATCAGGAGGCTACGAGCAGTACTTC	CASSLSGGYEQYF
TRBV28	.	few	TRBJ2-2	TGTGCCAGCAGTAGTAACGGGGAGCTGTTTTTT	CASSSNGELFF
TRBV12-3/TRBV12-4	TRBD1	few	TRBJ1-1	TGTGCCAGCCGTACCGGGACAGAGAACACTGAAGCTTTCTTT	CASRTGTENTEAFF
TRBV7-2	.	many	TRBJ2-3	TGTGCCAGCAGCCATGATATTAGTAGGACCGTGAGCGGAGGCGCGCAGTATTTT	CASSHDISRTVSGGAQYF
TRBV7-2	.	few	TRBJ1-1	TGTGCCAGCAGCTCACAACCTAACACTGAAGCTTTCTTT	CASSSQPNTEAFF
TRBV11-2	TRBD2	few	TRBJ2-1	TGTGCCAGCAGACGAATACAGAGGGGACTAGAAAACAATGAGCAGTTCTTC	CASRRIQRGLENNEQFF
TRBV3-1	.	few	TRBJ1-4	TGTGCCAGCAGCCAAGGGCAGGATAATGAAAAACTGTTTTTT	CASSQGQDNEKLFF
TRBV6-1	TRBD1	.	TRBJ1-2	TGTGCCAGCAACATCAACAGGGGGCTGGTTGGCTACACCTTC	CASNINRGLVGYTF
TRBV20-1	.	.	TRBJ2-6	TGCAGTGCTAGAGTTGGGGCCAACGTCCTGACTTTC	CSARVGANVLTF